A selection of T cell receptor beta chains follows, all from one sample in a study of early T cells in non-severe SARS-CoV-2 infection. TCRdb reprocessed the 5' RACE reads via MiXCR and lists one record per CDR3 protein. The sample lists 45,000 to 70,000 distinct CDR3 sequences; around a tenth were seen once. Source material: whole blood. Receptors were obtained from an adult who was a healthcare worker with PCR-confirmed SARS-CoV-2 infection or an uninfected control (not recorded which). Both conserved end residues are part of each CDR3. D genes are given only for firm matches. The size of a clone is reported for some rows only, either as once, few or many, or as a class for expanded clones.

CDR3aa: CASSSLKYQQYF; CDR3nt: TGTGCCAGCAGTTCACTCAAGTACCAGCAGTACTTC; d_gene: NA; v_gene: TRBV28; abundance: NA; j_gene: TRBJ2-7
CDR3aa: CASFDRVGMNTGELFF; CDR3nt: TGTGCCAGTTTCGACCGAGTCGGGATGAACACCGGGGAGCTGTTTTTT; d_gene: NA; v_gene: TRBV19; abundance: NA; j_gene: TRBJ2-2
CDR3aa: CASSYRVANTGELFF; CDR3nt: TGTGCCAGCAGTTACAGGGTCGCGAACACCGGGGAGCTGTTTTTT; d_gene: NA; v_gene: TRBV6-5; abundance: NA; j_gene: TRBJ2-2
CDR3aa: CSARQPNTGELFF; CDR3nt: TGCAGTGCTCGACAGCCCAACACCGGGGAGCTGTTTTTT; d_gene: NA; v_gene: TRBV20-1; abundance: many; j_gene: TRBJ2-2
CDR3aa: CSARDRGVGKVKDEQYF; CDR3nt: TGCAGTGCTAGAGATAGGGGAGTGGGCAAGGTAAAGGACGAGCAGTACTTC; d_gene: NA; v_gene: TRBV20-1; abundance: few; j_gene: TRBJ2-7
CDR3aa: CASPLPGGSTDTQYF; CDR3nt: TGTGCCAGCCCCCTCCCAGGGGGGAGCACAGATACGCAGTATTTT; d_gene: NA; v_gene: TRBV6-1; abundance: many; j_gene: TRBJ2-3
CDR3aa: CASSEGQHSEAFF; CDR3nt: TGTGCCAGCAGTGAAGGACAGCACTCTGAAGCTTTCTTT; d_gene: NA; v_gene: TRBV2; abundance: NA; j_gene: TRBJ1-1
CDR3aa: CASSLLAGGRSEQFF; CDR3nt: TGTGCCAGCAGCCTACTAGCGGGGGGTCGCAGTGAGCAGTTCTTC; d_gene: TRBD2; v_gene: TRBV7-6; abundance: many; j_gene: TRBJ2-1
CDR3aa: CASSQGRQVGRNNEQFF; CDR3nt: TGCGCCAGCAGCCAAGGAAGACAGGTCGGGAGGAACAATGAGCAGTTCTTC; d_gene: NA; v_gene: TRBV4-1; abundance: many; j_gene: TRBJ2-1
CDR3aa: CASSERTGGWDTEAFF; CDR3nt: TGTGCCAGCAGTGAAAGGACAGGGGGCTGGGACACTGAAGCTTTCTTT; d_gene: TRBD1; v_gene: TRBV6-1; abundance: many; j_gene: TRBJ1-1
CDR3aa: CASSPTGTMNTEAFF; CDR3nt: TGTGCCAGCAGCCCGACAGGGACCATGAACACTGAAGCTTTCTTT; d_gene: TRBD1; v_gene: TRBV11-3; abundance: few; j_gene: TRBJ1-1
CDR3aa: CASKGAWSSYNEQFF; CDR3nt: TGTGCCAGCAAGGGGGCCTGGAGCTCCTACAATGAGCAGTTCTTC; d_gene: TRBD1; v_gene: TRBV28; abundance: few; j_gene: TRBJ2-1
CDR3aa: CASSLTGGGFTDTQYF; CDR3nt: TGTGCCAGCAGCTTGACTGGCGGGGGTTTCACAGATACGCAGTATTTT; d_gene: TRBD2; v_gene: TRBV7-8; abundance: few; j_gene: TRBJ2-3
CDR3aa: CASSSLNTGELFF; CDR3nt: TGTGCCAGCAGCTCCCTGAACACCGGGGAGCTGTTTTTT; d_gene: NA; v_gene: TRBV5-4; abundance: NA; j_gene: TRBJ2-2
CDR3aa: CASSPTGSDTQYF; CDR3nt: TGTGCCAGCAGCCCGACAGGGAGCGATACGCAGTATTTT; d_gene: TRBD1; v_gene: TRBV5-5; abundance: NA; j_gene: TRBJ2-3
CDR3aa: CASSRTSGRPETQYF; CDR3nt: TGTGCCAGCAGCCGGACTAGCGGGAGGCCGGAGACCCAGTACTTC; d_gene: TRBD2; v_gene: TRBV7-2; abundance: NA; j_gene: TRBJ2-5
CDR3aa: CASSPGLAGGQETQYF; CDR3nt: TGTGCCAGCAGCCCGGGACTAGCGGGGGGACAAGAGACCCAGTACTTC; d_gene: TRBD2; v_gene: TRBV3-1; abundance: once; j_gene: TRBJ2-5
CDR3aa: CASSQTGNEQYF; CDR3nt: TGTGCCAGCAGCCAAACTGGGAACGAGCAGTACTTC; d_gene: NA; v_gene: TRBV3-1; abundance: NA; j_gene: TRBJ2-7
CDR3aa: CASSLMSEQYF; CDR3nt: TGTGCCAGCAGCTTAATGTCCGAGCAGTACTTC; d_gene: NA; v_gene: TRBV7-9; abundance: NA; j_gene: TRBJ2-7
CDR3aa: CATNYQPQHF; CDR3nt: TGTGCCACCAACTATCAGCCCCAGCATTTT; d_gene: NA; v_gene: TRBV28; abundance: NA; j_gene: TRBJ1-5
CDR3aa: CASSRTPVSTDTQYF; CDR3nt: TGCGCCAGCAGTCGAACCCCGGTTAGCACAGATACGCAGTATTTT; d_gene: NA; v_gene: TRBV5-1; abundance: few; j_gene: TRBJ2-3
CDR3aa: CASSESKGAMNTEAFF; CDR3nt: TGCGCCAGCAGTGAGTCGAAAGGGGCCATGAACACTGAAGCTTTCTTT; d_gene: NA; v_gene: TRBV10-1; abundance: many; j_gene: TRBJ1-1
CDR3aa: CASSTPTDTQYF; CDR3nt: TGTGCCAGCAGTACCCCTACAGATACGCAGTATTTT; d_gene: NA; v_gene: TRBV6-6; abundance: many; j_gene: TRBJ2-3
CDR3aa: CASSLWDSIYEQYF; CDR3nt: TGTGCCAGCAGTTTGTGGGACAGTATTTACGAGCAGTACTTC; d_gene: TRBD1; v_gene: TRBV28; abundance: NA; j_gene: TRBJ2-7
CDR3aa: CASSLAWKSYEQYF; CDR3nt: TGTGCCAGCAGCTTAGCGTGGAAGTCCTACGAGCAGTACTTC; d_gene: NA; v_gene: TRBV7-2; abundance: few; j_gene: TRBJ2-7
CDR3aa: CASSLAYLGGGQDEQFF; CDR3nt: TGCGCCAGCAGCTTGGCTTACTTAGGAGGGGGGCAGGATGAGCAGTTCTTC; d_gene: NA; v_gene: TRBV5-1; abundance: medium-sized; j_gene: TRBJ2-1
CDR3aa: CAWSDGTSGSYNEQFF; CDR3nt: TGTGCCTGGAGTGATGGGACTAGCGGGAGCTACAATGAGCAGTTCTTC; d_gene: TRBD2; v_gene: TRBV30; abundance: few; j_gene: TRBJ2-1
CDR3aa: CASSQVTSGTNEQFF; CDR3nt: TGTGCCAGCAGCCAAGTCACTAGCGGAACCAATGAGCAGTTCTTC; d_gene: TRBD2; v_gene: TRBV3-1; abundance: NA; j_gene: TRBJ2-1
CDR3aa: CASAMLPGTMNTEAFF; CDR3nt: TGTGCCAGCGCAATGCTACCGGGCACAATGAACACTGAAGCTTTCTTT; d_gene: NA; v_gene: TRBV21-1; abundance: few; j_gene: TRBJ1-1
CDR3aa: CASTQGGDTEAFF; CDR3nt: TGTGCCAGCACCCAAGGGGGAGACACTGAAGCTTTCTTT; d_gene: NA; v_gene: TRBV11-2; abundance: many; j_gene: TRBJ1-1
CDR3aa: CASTSGGGINEQFF; CDR3nt: TGTGCCAGCACCTCTGGCGGCGGGATCAATGAGCAGTTCTTC; d_gene: NA; v_gene: TRBV2; abundance: NA; j_gene: TRBJ2-1
CDR3aa: CASSKLRYNEQFF; CDR3nt: TGTGCCAGTAGTAAACTTCGGTACAATGAGCAGTTCTTC; d_gene: NA; v_gene: TRBV19; abundance: few; j_gene: TRBJ2-1
CDR3aa: CASSVNYNQPQHF; CDR3nt: TGTGCCAGCAGCGTTAATTATAATCAGCCCCAGCATTTT; d_gene: NA; v_gene: TRBV9; abundance: many; j_gene: TRBJ1-5
CDR3aa: CASIHEQYF; CDR3nt: TGTGCCAGCATTCACGAGCAGTACTTC; d_gene: NA; v_gene: TRBV28; abundance: many; j_gene: TRBJ2-7
CDR3aa: CASSQGRTSTDTQYF; CDR3nt: TGTGCCAGCAGCCAGGGGCGGACTAGCACAGATACGCAGTATTTT; d_gene: NA; v_gene: TRBV14; abundance: few; j_gene: TRBJ2-3
CDR3aa: CATSGGRGSYNEQFF; CDR3nt: TGTGCCACCAGTGGGGGCAGGGGCTCCTACAATGAGCAGTTCTTC; d_gene: NA; v_gene: TRBV24-1; abundance: many; j_gene: TRBJ2-1
CDR3aa: CASSPDITRDGVSYNEQFF; CDR3nt: TGTGCCAGCAGTCCAGACATAACTAGGGATGGAGTCTCCTACAATGAGCAGTTCTTC; d_gene: NA; v_gene: TRBV11-2; abundance: many; j_gene: TRBJ2-1
CDR3aa: CASRQSSGANVLTF; CDR3nt: TGTGCCAGCAGGCAGAGCTCTGGGGCCAACGTCCTGACTTTC; d_gene: NA; v_gene: TRBV12-3/TRBV12-4; abundance: many; j_gene: TRBJ2-6